These 22 T cell receptor beta chains came from one sample sequenced in a study of shared T cell receptors in the human thymus (dated by TCRdb to 2020 to 2022). Receptors were amplified or captured by the immunoSEQ multiplex PCR assay. TCRdb retrieved this table from immuneACCESS and kept in-frame rearrangements only. Not all clones are present; in checked studies, unresolved V genes account for under half, and no reason is known for the remainder. The sample records about 660,000 clones, approximately 87% of which are singletons. 0.008% to 0.011% of the sample goes to the ten largest clones. In addition, the sample was reused for a study of human thymus T cells.

The sample was thymocytes. These receptors originate from a boy under two years old with a congenital heart defect. Donor details come from another sample of the same person, matched by shared clones.

The genes are TRBV5-6 and TRBJ1-2; 7 bases fit TRBD1. Looked up from germline, CDR1 is SGHDT and CDR2 is YYEEEE. The CDR3 sequence is 17 residues long. V lost 4 bases and J lost 4; bases outside the gene matches: 16. The CDR3 sequence: CASSPCEPGQATYGYTF. CDR3 in DNA: TGTGCCAGCAGCCCCTGTGAGCCAGGACAGGCGACCTATGGCTACACCTTC.

CDR3 region: CASSQTTSGRGYNEQFF. CDR3 in DNA: TGTGCCAGCAGCCAGACTACTAGCGGGAGGGGTTACAATGAGCAGTTCTTC. This chain connects TRBV5-6 to TRBJ2-1, with TRBD2 matching 13 bases. The CDR3 sequence is 17 residues long. Germline values: CDR1 SGHDT, CDR2 YYEEEE. Trimming took 4 bases from V and 4 from J; bases not matched to a gene: 8.

The chain employs TRBV27 and TRBJ2-5, with D unclear. The germline V gene has CDR1 MNHEY and CDR2 SMNVEV (reference sequence). Trimming left V 7 bases short and J 5 bases short, with 5 bases between. There are 10 residues in the CDR3. The CDR3 reads CASISETQYF. Here the CDR3 DNA reads TGTGCCAGCATTTCGGAGACCCAGTACTTC.

The J gene is TRBJ2-5, the V gene TRBV18; D may be TRBD2 (5 bases). The CDR3 runs 15 residues. Germline V gives CDR1 KGHSH, CDR2 LQKENI. Trimming removed 2 bases from V and 0 bases from J, with 10 bases in between. In DNA form, the CDR3 reads TGTGCCAGCTCACCAACCCTGAGGGACCAAGAGACCCAGTACTTC. The encoded protein is CASSPTLRDQETQYF.

The J gene is TRBJ2-5, the V gene TRBV19; weak D call: TRBD2 (7 bases). CDR3 length: 16 amino acids. Germline CDR1 is LNHDA and CDR2 is SQIVND (reference sequence). Trimming took off 6 bases at V and 2 bases at J, with 19 bases between the two ends. The DNA for the CDR3 is TGTGCCAGTAGCTTAGAGCGGGACACCCTTCAAGAGACCCAGTACTTC. Translation gives CASSLERDTLQETQYF.

The chain employs TRBV28 and TRBJ2-2, with D maybe TRBD1 (5 bases). Trimming removed 6 bases at V and 9 bases at J, with 14 bases between. Germline CDR1 is MDHEN and CDR2 is SYDVKM. The CDR3 spans 13 residues. The CDR3 coding sequence is TGTGCCAGCAGACAGACGACAGTTAGGGAGCTGTTTTTT. As protein: CASRQTTVRELFF.

The V call is TRBV25-1, the J call TRBJ1-1; D is unresolved. The CDR3 has 13 residues. From germline, CDR1 is MGHDK and CDR2 SYGVNS. V lost 2 bases to trimming and J lost 4 bases, with 8 bases between them. CDR3 DNA sequence: TGTGCCAGCAGTGAACCTGAGGGCACTGAAGCTTTCTTT. Protein: CASSEPEGTEAFF. Looking up the rest from reference TRBV25-1 and TRBJ1-1 gives the full variable domain: EADIYQTPRYLVIGTGKKITLECSQTMGHDKMYWYQQDPGMELHLIHYSYGVNSTEKGDLSSESTVSRIRTEHFPLTLESARPSHTSQYLCASSEPEGTEAFFGQGTRLTVV.

The genes are TRBV9 and TRBJ2-3; D remains ambiguous. The CDR3 length is 16 residues. V lost 0 bases, J lost 0 bases, and 11 bases lay in between. Germline V gene data show CDR1 as SGDLS and CDR2 as YYNGEE. CDR3 in amino acids: CASSVEENPSTDTQYF. As DNA, the CDR3 is TGTGCCAGCAGCGTAGAAGAGAACCCTAGCACAGATACGCAGTATTTT. The full variable domain, completed using reference TRBV9 and TRBJ2-3, is DSGVTQTPKHLITATGQRVTLRCSPRSGDLSVYWYQQSLDQGLQFLIQYYNGEERAKGNILERFSAQQFPDLHSELNLSSLELGDSALYFCASSVEENPSTDTQYFGPGTRLTVL.

This clone came up once. This rearrangement joins TRBV28 to TRBJ2-7, with TRBD2 matching 11 bases. V trimming: 9 bases; J trimming: 2 bases; junction bases outside the gene matches: 6. The CDR3 covers 14 residues. Per the germline V gene, CDR1 is MDHEN and CDR2 is SYDVKM. The CDR3 coding sequence is TGTGCCAGTGGACTAGCGGGCCGTACCTACGAGCAGTACTTC. Translated, it gives CASGLAGRTYEQYF.

V and J are TRBV4-3 and TRBJ2-5; 7 bases map to TRBD1. The V gene end was trimmed by 4 bases and the J gene end by 6 bases; junction bases not matched to a gene: 8. The germline V gene has CDR1 LGHNA and CDR2 YSLEER. The CDR3 has 14 residues. In DNA form, the CDR3 reads TGCGCCAGCAGCCTGGACAGGCCGTTTAAGACCCAGTACTTC. Protein product: CASSLDRPFKTQYF.

V and J are TRBV27 and TRBJ2-3, with 16 positions matching TRBD2. The germline gives CDR1 MNHEY, CDR2 SMNVEV (reference sequence). The CDR3 sequence is 17 residues long. With 6 bases clipped from V and 5 bases from J, the junction kept 8 bases outside the gene matches. CDR3 sequence: CASSPGTSGRARDTQYF. The CDR3, as DNA: TGTGCCAGCAGCCCAGGGACTAGCGGGAGGGCCAGAGATACGCAGTATTTT.

The rearrangement uses TRBV15 and TRBJ1-3, with D perhaps matching TRBD1 (5 bases). Trimming removed 0 bases at V and 0 bases at J, with 9 bases between. Germline V gives CDR1 LNHNV, CDR2 YYDKDF (reference sequence). The CDR3 loop spans 16 amino acids. The CDR3 is CATSRDQGVSGNTIYF. The CDR3 DNA sequence: TGTGCCACCAGCAGAGATCAGGGTGTCTCTGGAAACACCATATATTTT.

Regarding this clone: The same CDR3 arises from other DNA sequences in this sample as well. CDR3 in DNA: TGTGCCAGCTCACCCCCCGGGACAGGGGGTAATGGCTACACCTTC. The encoded protein is CASSPPGTGGNGYTF. The J gene is TRBJ1-2, the V gene TRBV18; 11 bases fit TRBD1. The junction had 6 bases not matched to a gene; V was cut back by 3 bases and J by 6 bases. Germline values: CDR1 KGHSH, CDR2 LQKENI. This CDR3 spans 15 amino acids.

The chain is built from TRBV7-9 and TRBJ1-1; no clear D. Looked up from germline, CDR1 is SEHNR and CDR2 is FQNEAQ (reference sequence). V lost 2 bases to trimming and J lost 4 bases, with 11 bases between them. This CDR3 has 14 residues. The CDR3 protein is CASSLTGYATEAFF. The CDR3 nucleotides read TGTGCCAGCAGCTTAACGGGGTACGCCACTGAAGCTTTCTTT.

CDR3 in amino acids: CASSLEAGGNTEAFF. The CDR3 nucleotides read TGTGCCAGCAGCCTAGAGGCAGGGGGGAACACTGAAGCTTTCTTT. The chain has TRBV7-6 and TRBJ1-1, with 7 nucleotides matching TRBD1. V dropped 5 bases and J dropped 1; count of bases not matched to a gene: 7. This CDR3 spans 15 amino acids. CDR1 and CDR2 from the germline V gene are SGHVS and FNYEAQ.

Only a few counts were recorded for this clone. The chain is built from TRBV19 and TRBJ2-1, with D tentatively TRBD2 (5 bases). The CDR3 has 17 amino acids. Trimming shortened V by 5 bases and J by 0 bases, and 17 bases separated the two germline ends. Germline CDR1 reads LNHDA; CDR2 reads SQIVND (reference sequence). For the CDR3, the DNA is TGTGCCAGTAGTGCAGACAAGGCGGGTGCCTCCTACAATGAGCAGTTCTTC. It specifies CASSADKAGASYNEQFF.

This chain's CDR3 is CASYTLPAATSYEQYF. In DNA form, the CDR3 reads TGTGCCAGCTACACCCTCCCCGCGGCAACCTCCTACGAGCAGTACTTC. This chain links TRBV27 with TRBJ2-7; D remains ambiguous. Germline CDR1 reads MNHEY; CDR2 reads SMNVEV (reference sequence). Trimming took off 8 bases at V and 0 bases at J, with 20 bases between the two ends. The CDR3 spans 16 residues.

The V call is TRBV10-3, the J call TRBJ1-2; 7 bases match TRBD1. The CDR3 has 17 residues. V trimming: 3 bases; J trimming: 5 bases; junction bases outside the gene matches: 15. Germline V gives CDR1 ENHRY, CDR2 SYGVKD. The CDR3 DNA reads as TGTGCCATCAGTGAAGGGGGCGGGAAGGCCCAGTGGTATGGCTACACCTTC. Translation gives CAISEGGGKAQWYGYTF.

The genes are TRBV6-1 and TRBJ2-4; 10 bases line up with TRBD2. V trimming: 2 bases; J trimming: 1 base; junction bases outside the gene matches: 8. The CDR3 covers 18 residues. Germline CDR1 reads MNHNS; CDR2 reads SASEGT. In nucleotides, the CDR3 is TGTGCCAGCAGTGAAACCAGCGGGAGGGCCTCTGCCAAAAACATTCAGTACTTC. Translated: CASSETSGRASAKNIQYF.

This clone was seen only once. The chain combines TRBV7-2 with TRBJ2-3; TRBD2 matches 15 bases. Germline lookup yields CDR1 SGHTA and CDR2 FQGNSA. CDR3 size: 21 residues. V trimming: 0 bases; J trimming: 4 bases; junction bases outside the gene matches: 14. The chain's CDR3 is CASSLAALVGTSGRPPDTQYF. CDR3 DNA: TGTGCCAGCAGCTTAGCGGCCCTCGTGGGGACTAGCGGGAGGCCCCCAGATACGCAGTATTTT.

This chain joins TRBV11-2 and TRBJ2-7; 8 bases agree with TRBD2. V gave up 4 bases and J gave up 3 bases; unmatched junction bases: 14. Germline loops: CDR1 SGHAT, CDR2 FQNNGV. This CDR3 region has 17 residues. Here the CDR3 reads CASSSRLPGGCDYEQYF. The CDR3 DNA reads TGTGCCAGCAGCTCCCGTCTGCCGGGAGGGTGCGACTACGAGCAGTACTTC.

This clone was observed a few times. The chain links TRBV28 to TRBJ2-7; D is perhaps TRBD1 (6 bases). Germline CDR1 reads MDHEN; CDR2 reads SYDVKM. The CDR3 length is 15 residues. Trimming took 5 bases from V and 5 from J, leaving 19 bases between them. CDR3 amino acids: CASSRAHRVGHEQYF. CDR3 DNA sequence: TGTGCCAGCAGTCGCGCTCACAGGGTAGGCCACGAGCAGTACTTC.